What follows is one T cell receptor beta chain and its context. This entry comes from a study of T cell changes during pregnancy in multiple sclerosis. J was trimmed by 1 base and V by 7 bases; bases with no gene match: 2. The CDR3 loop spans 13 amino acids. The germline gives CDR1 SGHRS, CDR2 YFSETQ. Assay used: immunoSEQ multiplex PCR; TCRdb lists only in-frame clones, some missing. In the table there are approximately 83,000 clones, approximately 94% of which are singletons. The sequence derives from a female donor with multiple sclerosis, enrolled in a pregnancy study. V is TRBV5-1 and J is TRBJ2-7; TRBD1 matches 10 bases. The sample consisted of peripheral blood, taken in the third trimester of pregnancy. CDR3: CASRDRGSYEQYF. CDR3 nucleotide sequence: TGCGCCAGCCGGGACAGGGGATCCTACGAGCAGTACTTC.